The clone carrying this T cell receptor (beta chain) occurred many times. Template switching with 5'RACE generated the TCR cDNA and added a universal primer site and UMIs. From the 5' RACE reads, TCRdb called clonotypes with MiXCR, one entry per CDR3 protein. The table shows over 10,000 distinct CDR3 sequences, with 4.5% to 6% occurring only once. Germline V CDR1 and CDR2: LNHNV, YYDKDF (reference sequence). V dropped 1 base and J dropped 7; count of bases not matched to a gene: 19. This CDR3 contains 19 residues. The sample comes from a study of T cells after yellow fever vaccination. This TCR was sampled from a young man who received the YFV17D yellow fever vaccine. The chain employs TRBV15 and TRBJ2-1, with 7 bases aligning to TRBD2. Source: PBMCs, either bulk or a sorted T-cell subset (CD4+, CD8+, memory, or dextramer-sorted; not recorded which), taken 45 days after the yellow fever booster vaccination. The CDR3 here is CATSRGSVSGGGVVNEQFF. The CDR3 DNA sequence: TGTGCCACCAGCAGAGGTTCGGTGTCCGGTGGGGGGGTGGTGAATGAGCAGTTCTTC.